The entry below describes one TCR beta chain. These data are taken from a study of blood T cell repertoires in COVID-19. Study in general: The United States, Italy and Spain provided the acute and convalescent COVID-19 samples. T cells, B-cell-depleted T cells, or PBMCs provided the cDNA or gDNA that served as material.

The V segment lost 3 bases and the J segment 3 bases; nucleotides outside the gene matches: 15. The CDR3 is made up of 18 amino acids. The V gene's germline CDR1 is SGHTA and CDR2 FQGNSA. In the original processing: Reference gene primers were amplified, and this amplification served to estimate nucleated cell counts. This table comes from immunoSEQ multiplex PCR, and its TCRdb copy is limited to in-frame clones, with some not included. That table gives V, J and clone size, and the DNA gave D and trimming. Of around 150,000 clones listed, about 88% are singletons. This sequence originates from a man in his forties or fifties with acute or convalescent COVID-19. Material for sequencing was peripheral blood. V usage is TRBV7-2 and J usage is TRBJ2-7, with 9 nucleotides matching TRBD2. The CDR3 sequence is CASSFEVAGARNYYEQYF. The CDR3 nucleotides read TGTGCCAGCAGCTTCGAGGTAGCGGGGGCCCGCAACTACTACGAGCAGTACTTC.